This entry concerns a single T cell receptor (beta chain). This clonotype was detected only a few times. Its binding antigen is unknown. No much larger clonotype is one base removed from it; base qualities were not supplied. The sample originates from a study of T cells in Graves' hyperthyroidism and ophthalmopathy (dated by TCRdb to between 2017 and 2020). For the study in its entirety: Peripheral blood was sampled at the time of initial diagnosis, prior to any treatment. Once sampling was done, hyperthyroidism patients were given methimazole at a starting dose of 30 mg daily, whereas ophthalmopathy patients were given high-dose intravenous methylprednisolone. To identify TCR V-J signatures that set the groups apart, the researchers used a discovery cohort of roughly 100 patients, made up of roughly 40 with Graves' ophthalmopathy and 55 to 65 with stable Graves' hyperthyroidism. The study also compared thyroid tissue and blood T-cell repertoires from about six Graves' hyperthyroidism patients. The paper describes TCR Vbeta CDR3 sequencing of around 130 peripheral blood samples, made up of 43 ophthalmopathy patients, approximately 73 hyperthyroidism patients and some 17 progressor patients. The 75 to 100 discovery patients were divided at random into training and test sets in a 7:3 ratio. Prospective prediction of ophthalmopathy was tested in an independent validation cohort of some 19 hyperthyroidism patients and 17 patients who later progressed to ophthalmopathy. The study at large found these results: In cross-validation, a model built on a 13 V-J signature told ophthalmopathy apart from stable hyperthyroidism with under 90% sensitivity and roughly 83% specificity, and in testing the same model reached 80%/75%. Most expanded thyroid clonotypes (frequency above 0.001) were also detected in blood, a finding suggesting that blood repertoires may reflect thyroid immune responses. In validation, the model predicted progression to ophthalmopathy a median of about 5.9 months before onset, with 70% to 71% sensitivity and roughly 79% specificity. No statistical method was used to fix the sample size in advance, and group allocation was not hidden from the investigators.

The germline V gene encodes CDR1 SGHVS and CDR2 FNYEAQ. The CDR3 contains 18 residues, cysteine and phenylalanine counted. This entry keeps only the CDR3 DNA: 54 bases, framed from base 1. After removal of 5 bases from V and 0 bases from J, the junction retains 7 bases not matched to a gene. Moderately to severely active disease, a Clinical Activity Score of at least 3, a NOSPECS grade of at least 4, and a duration under 3 months were present in ophthalmopathy patients. The study excluded patients with uncontrolled infections, other autoimmune diseases, pregnancy or lactation. Clinical symptoms, serum thyroxine and TRAb, thyroid ultrasound, and orbital computed tomography formed the basis for the diagnoses. Ficoll-Paque density gradient centrifugation was used to isolate PBMCs from under 11 ml of fresh peripheral blood. Trizol reagent was used to extract total RNA, and RNA quality was then checked on an Agilent 2100 Bioanalyzer.

The TCR beta CDR3 regions were amplified from the RNA transcripts. A first-round RT-PCR of the TCR CDR3 used the HTBI primer set with the Qiagen OneStep RT-PCR kit. Libraries were constructed in a second round of multiplex PCR, after which size selection and purification were carried out. Libraries were sequenced paired-end with 100 bp reads on an Illumina HiSeq2000. The study's own analysis went as follows. Raw data were processed with SOAPnuke, discarding reads with adapters, uncalled bases, mean Phred below 15, or no exact constant-primer or identifier match. COPE v1.2.5 was used to merge the high-quality paired reads, and each unique nucleotide sequence was defined as a clonotype. Clonotypes were aligned to IMGT TRBV, TRBD and TRBJ reference segments using MiTCR v1.1. The analysis included only V-J combinations with a frequency above 0.0001, which together covered around 99% of the repertoires. The TCS score was defined as the ratio of F50 (clonal expansion) to E x V (chaos), calculated using BLOSUM62-based TCRdist between CDR3 peptides within each V-J. Welch's t-statistics and random forest reduced fewer than 600 V-J features to 13, which were used in a naive Bayes classifier (R e1071). TCRdb ran its own pipeline on the public reads, namely fastp trimming at Q25 and MiXCR clone calling, and kept in-frame beta chains. Each entry merges the rows of one CDR3 protein and shows their most common DNA and genes. The V and J calls come from TCRdb's annotation, not from the publication. Within this sample are over 400,000 distinct CDR3 sequences, with approximately 15% of them counted one time only. The ten biggest clones cover about 13% of the sample.

The TCR comes from a man aged 18-30 years with Graves' ophthalmopathy. The chain joins TRBV7-6 to TRBJ2-3, with 14 middle bases fitting TRBD2. The sequenced material came from blood. DNA sequence: TGTGCCAGCAGCCCGGGACTAGCGGGGGCCGATAGCACAGATACGCAGTATTTT. Translated, it gives CASSPGLAGADSTDTQYF.